The 17 T cell receptor beta chains below all came from one sample that was sequenced in a study of T cell repertoires in cytomegalovirus infection. TCRdb independently ran MiXCR on the reads; one entry per CDR3 protein. The data show 550,000 to 850,000 distinct CDR3 sequences, with around a third seen just once and about 20% held by the top ten. Their antigen targets remain unknown. The sample here was cultured PBMCs, taken from culture after CMV antigen stimulation. The receptors here all came from a human donor in good health (CMV status not recorded). Some clones in this sample may be carry-over from other donors' samples.

The chain employs TRBV3-1 and TRBJ1-1, with D possibly being TRBD1 (6 bases). The germline gives CDR1 LGHDT, CDR2 YNNKEL (reference sequence). Trimming stripped 8 bases from V and 0 bases from J, with 16 bases between. The CDR3 length is 15 residues. The CDR3 sequence is CASGWGPFVNTEAFF. For the CDR3, the DNA is TGTGCCAGCGGGTGGGGGCCCTTCGTGAACACTGAAGCTTTCTTT.

This clonotype has just a few counts. This chain links TRBV7-9 with TRBJ2-4; D is undetermined. The V gene's germline CDR1 is SEHNR and CDR2 FQNEAQ (reference sequence). The V and J ends lost 5 bases and 6 bases respectively, with 14 bases between them. The CDR3 runs to 14 residues. CDR3 in amino acids: CASSGGSWRNIQYF. In DNA, the CDR3 is TGTGCCAGCAGCGGTGGAAGTTGGAGAAACATTCAGTACTTC.

This clonotype was found a few times. The CDR3 loop reads CASSLVYRGLSEAFF. CDR3 bases: TGTGCCAGCAGCTTAGTTTACAGGGGGCTCTCTGAAGCTTTCTTT. This chain uses TRBV7-2 with TRBJ1-1; 9 bases are shared with TRBD1. Germline assignment: CDR1 SGHTA and CDR2 FQGNSA. With 1 base clipped from V and 6 bases from J, the junction kept 6 bases outside the gene matches. This CDR3 has 15 residues.

The chain joins TRBV6-1 to TRBJ2-7; no reliable D call. Germline V gene sequence: CDR1 MNHNS, CDR2 SASEGT. V lost 5 bases and J 5 bases, leaving 7 bases between the germline ends. This CDR3 comprises 11 residues. The CDR3 nucleotides are TGTGCCAGCAGTAGAGAGGACGAGCAGTACTTC. Residues: CASSREDEQYF.

This clonotype showed up many times. The CDR3 spells CASSLATGAFTGELFF. The CDR3 nucleotides read TGTGCCAGCAGCTTAGCTACGGGGGCCTTCACCGGGGAGCTGTTTTTT. V gene TRBV7-2 combines with J gene TRBJ2-2, with D possibly being TRBD1 or TRBD2 (6 bases each). The CDR3 has 16 amino acids. Trimming removed 0 bases from V and 4 bases from J, with 12 bases in between. The germline V gene encodes CDR1 SGHTA and CDR2 FQGNSA. Supplemented by reference TRBV7-2 and TRBJ2-2, the full variable domain reads GAGVSQSPSNKVTEKGKDVELRCDPISGHTALYWYRQSLGQGLEFLIYFQGNSAPDKSGLPSDRFSAERTGGSVSTLTIQRTQQEDSAVYLCASSLATGAFTGELFFGEGSRLTVL.

This clonotype turned up a few times. CDR3 sequence (DNA): TGTGCCAGCAGTTTCTGGACGCGACTCAAAAACATTCAGTACTTC. Translation: CASSFWTRLKNIQYF. The gene calls are TRBV6-2 or TRBV6-3 and TRBJ2-4; D remains ambiguous. The CDR3 loop spans 15 amino acids. Germline values: CDR1 MNHEY, CDR2 SVGEGT. V was trimmed by 4 bases and J by 3 bases, leaving 13 bases between them.

V is TRBV12-3 or TRBV12-4 and J is TRBJ2-1, with 7 bases matching TRBD1. CDR3 length: 15 amino acids. Trimming took 3 bases from V and 12 from J; bases not matched to a gene: 14. The CDR3 DNA follows: TGTGCCAGCAGTTTCGGGACAGCCGCCTTAATATGGCAGTTCTTC. Translated: CASSFGTAALIWQFF.

CDR3 nucleotide sequence: TGTGCCAGCAGCCAAGTCCGCGGGGGGTTCTTTAGCTTCTACAATGAGCAGTTCTTC. It specifies CASSQVRGGFFSFYNEQFF. This chain uses TRBV3-1 with TRBJ2-1, with 8 bases fitting TRBD2. The length of the CDR3 is 19 residues. CDR1 LGHDT and CDR2 YNNKEL come from the germline V gene (reference sequence). Trimming took 1 base from V and 3 from J; bases not matched to a gene: 14.

This clonotype turned up a few times. Written as DNA, the CDR3 is TGTGCCAAGATGTTAAGCTCCTACGAGCAGTACTTC. Translation gives CAKMLSSYEQYF. This chain links TRBV6-1 with TRBJ2-7; D is ambiguous. V was cut by 10 bases and J by 0 bases, with 10 bases left in between. The CDR3 is 12 residues long. From germline, CDR1 is MNHNS and CDR2 SASEGT.

This clonotype was counted a few times. The CDR3 region has the DNA TGTGCCAGCAGCTTTAGGGACTCAAATGAGCAGTTCTTC. The encoded protein is CASSFRDSNEQFF. V usage is TRBV7-2 and J usage is TRBJ2-1, with a weak D call TRBD2 (6 bases). This CDR3 contains 13 residues. Trimming removed 3 bases from V and 7 bases from J, with 10 bases in between. Per the germline V gene, CDR1 is SGHTA and CDR2 is FQGNSA.

This clonotype has a handful of counts. The V gene is TRBV3-1, the J gene TRBJ1-1; D remains unclear. The germline V and J ends were trimmed by 3 bases and 1 base, with 6 bases remaining between them. Germline CDR1 and CDR2: LGHDT and YNNKEL (reference sequence). The CDR3 spans 13 residues. The CDR3 DNA follows: TGTGCCAGCAGCCAGGTAGGGAACACTGAAGCTTTCTTT. It yields the protein CASSQVGNTEAFF.

The chain is built from TRBV4-3 and TRBJ2-1; 13 bases are a match to TRBD2. Looked up from germline, CDR1 is LGHNA and CDR2 is YSLEER. Trimming took 1 base from V and 8 from J; bases not matched to a gene: 2. The CDR3 has 15 residues. CDR3 sequence reads: CASSQGTSGRHEQFF. Here the CDR3 DNA reads TGCGCCAGCAGCCAAGGGACTAGCGGGAGACATGAGCAGTTCTTC.

The sample holds many counts of this clonotype. The chain joins TRBV7-2 to TRBJ2-7, with a weak D call TRBD1 (6 bases). Germline V gene data show CDR1 as SGHTA and CDR2 as FQGNSA. The V gene lost 4 bases and the J gene lost 6 bases, with 16 bases spanning the gap. This CDR3 region has 14 residues. The CDR3 sequence: CASSSRGRTGEQYF. CDR3 bases: TGTGCCAGCAGCTCCAGGGGCCGGACGGGCGAGCAGTACTTC. The full variable domain, in which reference TRBV7-2 and TRBJ2-7 provide the parts outside the CDR3, is GAGVSQSPSNKVTEKGKDVELRCDPISGHTALYWYRQSLGQGLEFLIYFQGNSAPDKSGLPSDRFSAERTGGSVSTLTIQRTQQEDSAVYLCASSSRGRTGEQYFGPGTRLTVT.

The chain has TRBV15 and TRBJ2-3; D assignment may be TRBD1 or TRBD2 (5 bases each). V gave up 0 bases and J gave up 8 bases, with 18 bases separating them. Germline V lookup: CDR1 LNHNV, CDR2 YYDKDF (reference sequence). The CDR3 length is 16 residues. The CDR3 protein is CATSRDRAFGGTTQYF. As DNA, the CDR3 is TGTGCCACCAGCAGAGATCGGGCGTTCGGTGGGACTACGCAGTATTTT.

This clonotype was seen more than once but under ten times. This chain links TRBV4-2 with TRBJ2-7; D is uncertain. This CDR3 region has 13 residues. Trimming stripped 0 bases from V and 7 bases from J, with 10 bases between. Per the germline V gene, CDR1 is LGHNA and CDR2 is YNFKEQ. The CDR3 loop is CASSQDERKEQYF. The DNA for the CDR3 is TGTGCCAGCAGCCAAGATGAGAGGAAAGAGCAGTACTTC.

This clonotype has more than one count but fewer than ten. The chain is built from TRBV12-3 or TRBV12-4 and TRBJ1-2; TRBD1 aligns across 8 bases. V lost 5 bases, J lost 3 bases, and 5 bases stayed unmatched. The CDR3 is made up of 14 amino acids. DNA of the CDR3: TGTGCCAGCAGTCGGACAGGGACTCACTATGGCTACACCTTC. It is translated as CASSRTGTHYGYTF.

In its sample, this clonotype was seen many times. CDR3 sequence: CASSQDRQYSPLHF. The CDR3 DNA reads TGTGCCAGCAGCCAAGACAGGCAGTATTCACCCCTCCACTTT. V and J are TRBV12-3 or TRBV12-4 and TRBJ1-6; a weak D match, TRBD1 (6 bases). V lost 6 bases to trimming and J lost 8 bases, with 14 bases between them. The CDR3 length is 14 residues.